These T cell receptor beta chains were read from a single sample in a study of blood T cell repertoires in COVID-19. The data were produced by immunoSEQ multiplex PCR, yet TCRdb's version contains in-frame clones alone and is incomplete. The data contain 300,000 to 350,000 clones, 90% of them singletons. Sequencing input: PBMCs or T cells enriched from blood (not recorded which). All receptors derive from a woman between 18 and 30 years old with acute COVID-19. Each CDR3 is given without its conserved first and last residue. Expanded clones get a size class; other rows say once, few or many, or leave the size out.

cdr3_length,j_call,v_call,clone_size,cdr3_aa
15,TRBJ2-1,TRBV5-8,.,ASSLSGTSGRASEQF
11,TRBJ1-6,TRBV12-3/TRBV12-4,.,ASRQGEGSPLH
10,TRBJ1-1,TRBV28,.,ASSSETGSAF
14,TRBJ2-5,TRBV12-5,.,ASGLVHRQLGETQY
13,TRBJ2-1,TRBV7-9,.,ASRSTSAAYNEQF
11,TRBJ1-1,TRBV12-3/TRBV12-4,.,ASSLIRYTEAF
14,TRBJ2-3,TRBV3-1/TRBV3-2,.,ASSQRGGVMTDTQY
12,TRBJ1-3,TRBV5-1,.,ASSLGQGVDTIY
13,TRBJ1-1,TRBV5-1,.,ASSLAGGFGTEAF
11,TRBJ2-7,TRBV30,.,AWSGSGSYEQY
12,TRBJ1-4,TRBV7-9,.,ASSLLLAGEKLF
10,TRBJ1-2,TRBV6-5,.,ASLQGNYGYT
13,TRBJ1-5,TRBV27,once,ASSNRQSKDQPQH
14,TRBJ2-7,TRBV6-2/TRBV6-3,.,ASSYQREGYDHEQY
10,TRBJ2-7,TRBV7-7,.,ASGPRRSDLY
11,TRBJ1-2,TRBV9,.,ASSRDRNYGYT
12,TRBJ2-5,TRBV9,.,ASSVFGGEETQY
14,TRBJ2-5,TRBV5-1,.,ASSPGMEGWGETQY
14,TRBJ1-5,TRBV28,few,ASSLTGASPHQPQH
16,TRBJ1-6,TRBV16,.,ASSQRGGASSYNSPLH
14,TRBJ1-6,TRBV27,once,ASSLRGGVYNSPLH
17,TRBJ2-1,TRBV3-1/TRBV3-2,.,ASSRSAYYVAGGHNEQF
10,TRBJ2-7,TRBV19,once,ASSVQGYEQY
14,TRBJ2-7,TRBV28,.,AVPLRLWREIYEQY
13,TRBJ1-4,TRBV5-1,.,ASSPPGGANEKLF
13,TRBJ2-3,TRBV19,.,ASSMVAGGPDTQY
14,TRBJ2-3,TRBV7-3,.,ASSLTREAATDTQY
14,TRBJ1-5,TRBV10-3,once,AISESGNRGNQPQH
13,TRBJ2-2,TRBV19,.,ASSWGGSNTGELF
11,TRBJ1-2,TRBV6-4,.,ASSDGTGRGYT
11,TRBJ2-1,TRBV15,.,ATSRDNAGPQF
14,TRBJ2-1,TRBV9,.,ASSDQIAGPYNEQF
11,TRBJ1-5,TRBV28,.,ASSLDGDQPQH
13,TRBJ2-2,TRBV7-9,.,ASSLNNRGTGELF
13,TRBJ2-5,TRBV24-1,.,ATSDPSGSQETQY
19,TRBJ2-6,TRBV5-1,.,ASSFGGGRGGPISGANVLT
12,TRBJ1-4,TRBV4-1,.,ASSQGQLNEKLF
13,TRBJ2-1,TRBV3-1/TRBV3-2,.,ASSPGLAGGNEQF
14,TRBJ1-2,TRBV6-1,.,ASSDRQVDVPYGYT
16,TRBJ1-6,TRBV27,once,ASSLGGQGPARDSPLH
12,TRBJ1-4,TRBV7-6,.,ASSLQVWDEKLF
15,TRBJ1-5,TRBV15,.,ATSREFVWAGNQPQH
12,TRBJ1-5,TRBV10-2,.,ASRPDTFYQPQH
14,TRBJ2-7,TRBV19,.,ASSIGGTGGIYEQY
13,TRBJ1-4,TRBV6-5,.,ASSYSRGVDEKLF
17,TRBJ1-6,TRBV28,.,ASSNIAKGGVVDNSPLH
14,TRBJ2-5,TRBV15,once,ATSRGAGGLDETQY
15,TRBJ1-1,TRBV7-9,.,ASSLVRQGNMNTEAF